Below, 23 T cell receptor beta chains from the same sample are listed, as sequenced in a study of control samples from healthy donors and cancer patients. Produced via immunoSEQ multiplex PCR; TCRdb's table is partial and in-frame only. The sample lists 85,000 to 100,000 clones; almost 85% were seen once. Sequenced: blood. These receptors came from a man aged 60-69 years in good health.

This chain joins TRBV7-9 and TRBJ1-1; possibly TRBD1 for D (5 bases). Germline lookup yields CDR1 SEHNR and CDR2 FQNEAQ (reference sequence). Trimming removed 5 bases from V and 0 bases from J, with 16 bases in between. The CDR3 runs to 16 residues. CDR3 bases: TGTGCCAGCAGCCCGAAGGGGCGGTCCATGAACACTGAAGCTTTCTTT. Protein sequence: CASSPKGRSMNTEAFF.

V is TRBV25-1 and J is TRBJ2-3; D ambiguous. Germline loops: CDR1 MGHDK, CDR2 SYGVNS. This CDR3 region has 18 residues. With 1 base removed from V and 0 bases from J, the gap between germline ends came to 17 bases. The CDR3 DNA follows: TGTGCCAGCAGTGAATCCCTCCGGACCTTGACTAGCACAGATACGCAGTATTTT. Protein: CASSESLRTLTSTDTQYF. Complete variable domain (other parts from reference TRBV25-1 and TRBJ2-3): EADIYQTPRYLVIGTGKKITLECSQTMGHDKMYWYQQDPGMELHLIHYSYGVNSTEKGDLSSESTVSRIRTEHFPLTLESARPSHTSQYLCASSESLRTLTSTDTQYFGPGTRLTVL.

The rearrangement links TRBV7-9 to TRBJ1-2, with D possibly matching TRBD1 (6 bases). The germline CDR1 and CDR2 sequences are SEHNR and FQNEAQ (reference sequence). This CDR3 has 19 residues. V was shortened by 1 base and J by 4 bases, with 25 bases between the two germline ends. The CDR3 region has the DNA TGTGCCAGCAGCTTAGTGCTTCAATCTGGGGGGGCGCGTCCCTATGGCTACACCTTC. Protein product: CASSLVLQSGGARPYGYTF. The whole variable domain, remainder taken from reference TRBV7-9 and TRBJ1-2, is DTGVSQNPRHKITKRGQNVTFRCDPISEHNRLYWYRQTLGQGPEFLTYFQNEAQLEKSRLLSDRFSAERPKGSFSTLEIQRTEQGDSAMYLCASSLVLQSGGARPYGYTFGSGTRLTVV.

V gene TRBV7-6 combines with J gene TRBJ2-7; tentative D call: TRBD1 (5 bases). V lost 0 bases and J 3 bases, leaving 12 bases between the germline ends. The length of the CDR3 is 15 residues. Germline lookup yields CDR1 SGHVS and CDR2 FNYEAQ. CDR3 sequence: CASSLANTRDYEQYF. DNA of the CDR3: TGTGCCAGCAGCTTAGCAAACACCAGGGACTACGAGCAGTACTTC.

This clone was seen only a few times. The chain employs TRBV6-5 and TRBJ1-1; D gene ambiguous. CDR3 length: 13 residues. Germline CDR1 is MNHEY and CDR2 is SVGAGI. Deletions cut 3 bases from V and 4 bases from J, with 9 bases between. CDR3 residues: CASSYFASTEAFF. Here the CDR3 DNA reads TGTGCCAGCAGTTATTTTGCGAGCACTGAAGCTTTCTTT.

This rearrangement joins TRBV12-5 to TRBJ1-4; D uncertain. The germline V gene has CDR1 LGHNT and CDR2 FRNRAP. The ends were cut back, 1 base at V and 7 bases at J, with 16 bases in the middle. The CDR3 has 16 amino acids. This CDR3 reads CASGLEPTLLGEKLFF. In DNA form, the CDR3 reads TGTGCTAGTGGTTTGGAGCCGACCCTCCTGGGTGAAAAACTGTTTTTT.

The CDR3: CASSYRGQGLYGYTF. In DNA, the CDR3 is TGTGCCAGCAGTTACCGTGGACAGGGGCTCTATGGCTACACCTTC. The gene calls are TRBV6-5 and TRBJ1-2; 9 nucleotides match TRBD1. The germline gives CDR1 MNHEY, CDR2 SVGAGI. The V segment lost 2 bases and the J segment 4 bases; nucleotides outside the gene matches: 5. The CDR3 runs to 15 residues.

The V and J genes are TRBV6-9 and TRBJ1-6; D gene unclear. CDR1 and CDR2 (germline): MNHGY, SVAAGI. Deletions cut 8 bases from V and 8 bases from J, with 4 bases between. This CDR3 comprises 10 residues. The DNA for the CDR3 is TGTGCCAGCTCCCATTCACCCCTCCACTTT. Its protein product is CASSHSPLHF.

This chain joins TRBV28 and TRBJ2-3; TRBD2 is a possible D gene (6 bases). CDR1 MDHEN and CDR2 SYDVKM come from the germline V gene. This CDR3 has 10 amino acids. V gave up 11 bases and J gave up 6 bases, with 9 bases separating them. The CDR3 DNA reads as TGTGCCTTGGGGAGGGATACGCAGTATTTT. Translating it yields CALGRDTQYF.

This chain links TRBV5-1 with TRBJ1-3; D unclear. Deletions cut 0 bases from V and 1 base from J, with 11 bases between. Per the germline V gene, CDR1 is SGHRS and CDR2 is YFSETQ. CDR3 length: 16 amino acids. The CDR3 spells CASSLDEGGSGNTIYF. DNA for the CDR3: TGCGCCAGCAGCTTGGACGAAGGCGGGTCTGGAAACACCATATATTTT.

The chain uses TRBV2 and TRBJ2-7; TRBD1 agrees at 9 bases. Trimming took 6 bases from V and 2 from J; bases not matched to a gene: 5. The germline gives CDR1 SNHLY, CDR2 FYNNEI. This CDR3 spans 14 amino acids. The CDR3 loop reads CASRAGQGTYEQYF. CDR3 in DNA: TGTGCCAGCAGGGCGGGACAGGGCACCTACGAGCAGTACTTC.

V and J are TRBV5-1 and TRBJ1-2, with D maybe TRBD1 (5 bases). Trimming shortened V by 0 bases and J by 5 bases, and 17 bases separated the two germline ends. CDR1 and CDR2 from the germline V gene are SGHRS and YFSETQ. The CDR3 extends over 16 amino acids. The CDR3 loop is CASSLASRRDPYGYTF. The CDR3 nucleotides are TGCGCCAGCAGCTTGGCCTCTCGCCGGGACCCATATGGCTACACCTTC.

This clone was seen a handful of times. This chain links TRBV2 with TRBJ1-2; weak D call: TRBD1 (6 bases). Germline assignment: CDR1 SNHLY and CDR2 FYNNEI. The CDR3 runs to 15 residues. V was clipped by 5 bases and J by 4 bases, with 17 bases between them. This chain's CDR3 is CASSPSYRVGYGYTF. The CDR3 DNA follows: TGTGCCAGCAGTCCTAGTTACAGGGTAGGCTATGGCTACACCTTC.

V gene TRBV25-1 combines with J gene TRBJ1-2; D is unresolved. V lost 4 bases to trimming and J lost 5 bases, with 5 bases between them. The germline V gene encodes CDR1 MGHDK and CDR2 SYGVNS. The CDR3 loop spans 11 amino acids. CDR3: CASSAPYGYTF. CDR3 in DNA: TGTGCCAGCAGTGCCCCTTATGGCTACACCTTC.

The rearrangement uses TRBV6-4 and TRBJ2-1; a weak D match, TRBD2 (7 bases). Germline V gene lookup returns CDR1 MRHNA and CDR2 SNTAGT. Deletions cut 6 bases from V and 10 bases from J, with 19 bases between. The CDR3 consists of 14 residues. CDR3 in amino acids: CASRGEGESEEQFF. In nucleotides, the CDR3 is TGTGCCAGCAGGGGGGAGGGGGAGTCGGAAGAGCAGTTCTTC.

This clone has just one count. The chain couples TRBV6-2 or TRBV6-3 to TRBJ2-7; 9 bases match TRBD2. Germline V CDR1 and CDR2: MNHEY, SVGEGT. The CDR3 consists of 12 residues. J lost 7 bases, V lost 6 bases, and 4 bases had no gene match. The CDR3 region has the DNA TGTGCCAGCAGCCTCCTAGCGGGGGAGCAGTACTTC. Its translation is CASSLLAGEQYF.

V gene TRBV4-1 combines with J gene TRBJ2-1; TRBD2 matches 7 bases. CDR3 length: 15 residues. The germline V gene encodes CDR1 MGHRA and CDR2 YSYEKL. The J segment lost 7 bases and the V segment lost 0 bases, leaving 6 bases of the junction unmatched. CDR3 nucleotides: TGCGCCAGCAGCCAAGAGGGGGGGTTTACTAATGAGCAGTTCTTC. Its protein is CASSQEGGFTNEQFF.

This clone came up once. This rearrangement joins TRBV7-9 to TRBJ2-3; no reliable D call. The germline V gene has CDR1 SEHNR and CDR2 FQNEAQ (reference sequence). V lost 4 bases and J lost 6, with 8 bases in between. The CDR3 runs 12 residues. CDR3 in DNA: TGTGCCAGCAGCTCTACTGGGGATACGCAGTATTTT. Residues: CASSSTGDTQYF.

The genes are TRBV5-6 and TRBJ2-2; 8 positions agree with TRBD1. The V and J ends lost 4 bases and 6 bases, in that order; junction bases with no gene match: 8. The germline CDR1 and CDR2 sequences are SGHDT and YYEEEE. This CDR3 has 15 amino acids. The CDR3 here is CASSGGQGLSGELFF. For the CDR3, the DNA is TGTGCCAGCAGCGGAGGACAGGGATTATCCGGGGAGCTGTTTTTT.

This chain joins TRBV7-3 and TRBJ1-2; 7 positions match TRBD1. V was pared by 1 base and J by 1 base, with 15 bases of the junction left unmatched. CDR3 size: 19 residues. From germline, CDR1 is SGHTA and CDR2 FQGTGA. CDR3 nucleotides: TGTGCCAGCAGCTTAATTGGAGGGGGCCGGGGCCCGTATAACTATGGCTACACCTTC. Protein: CASSLIGGGRGPYNYGYTF.

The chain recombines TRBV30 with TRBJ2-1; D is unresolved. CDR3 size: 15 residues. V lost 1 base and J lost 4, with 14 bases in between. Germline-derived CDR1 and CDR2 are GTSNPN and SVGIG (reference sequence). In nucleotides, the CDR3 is TGTGCCTGGAGTGGGTCCAACCTGGGTTACAATGAGCAGTTCTTC. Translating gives CAWSGSNLGYNEQFF.

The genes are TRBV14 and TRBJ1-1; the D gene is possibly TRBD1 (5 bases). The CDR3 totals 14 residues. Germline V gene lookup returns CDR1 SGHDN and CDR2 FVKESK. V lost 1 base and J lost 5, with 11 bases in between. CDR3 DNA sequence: TGTGCCAGCAGCCAAGGTATGGGGCGGACTGAAGCTTTCTTT. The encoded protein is CASSQGMGRTEAFF.

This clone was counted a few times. The CDR3 protein is CASTLGGLDEQFF. DNA for the CDR3: TGTGCCAGCACACTTGGCGGGTTGGATGAGCAGTTCTTC. V usage is TRBV19 and J usage is TRBJ2-1; D possibly corresponds to TRBD2 (5 bases). This CDR3 has 13 residues. Germline values: CDR1 LNHDA, CDR2 SQIVND (reference sequence). V was shortened by 9 bases and J by 8 bases, with 17 bases between the two germline ends.